A single sample gave rise to the 10 T cell receptor beta chains below, sequenced in a study of graft-versus-host responses after intestinal transplantation. No antigens are known for them. Produced via immunoSEQ multiplex PCR; TCRdb's table is partial and in-frame only. The repertoire holds about 51,000 clones, 85% to 95% seen once, with under 0.3% in the top ten. This specimen was unstimulated CD8+ T cells sorted from spleen or lymph node cells, taken before transplant. The receptors were gathered from a human donor who was the organ donor for an intestinal transplant.

The table lists this clone with a few counts. V gene TRBV13 combines with J gene TRBJ1-2, with D perhaps TRBD1 (5 bases). V lost 3 bases and J lost 8, with 16 bases in between. Germline V gene data show CDR1 as PRHDT and CDR2 as FYEKMQ (reference sequence). The CDR3 sequence is 14 residues long. The chain's CDR3 is CASSFQQAPGGYTF. The CDR3 coding sequence is TGTGCCAGCAGCTTTCAACAGGCGCCCGGAGGCTACACCTTC.

The V call is TRBV5-1, the J call TRBJ1-1; no clear D gene. CDR1 and CDR2 (germline): SGHRS, YFSETQ. The CDR3 is 13 residues long. V lost 3 bases and J 0 bases, leaving 6 bases between the germline ends. In DNA form, the CDR3 reads TGCGCCAGCAGCTCCGAAATGAACACTGAAGCTTTCTTT. Residues: CASSSEMNTEAFF.

This clone has a single count. CDR3 region: CVHRGSEQYF. The CDR3, as DNA: TGTGTTCATAGGGGCTCCGAGCAGTACTTC. The chain combines TRBV7-7 with TRBJ2-7; D may be TRBD1 (5 bases). CDR3 length: 10 residues. Looked up from germline, CDR1 is SSHAT and CDR2 is FNYEAQ (reference sequence).

This clone was observed once. One end of the junction does not line up with germline, which may come from a read error. The V and J genes are TRBV4-1 and TRBJ2-5, with D perhaps TRBD1 (6 bases). The J call may be mistaken, given a closer DNA end match to TRBJ2-7. Germline lookup yields CDR1 MGHRA and CDR2 YSYEKL. This CDR3 region has 15 residues. CDR3 in amino acids: CASTQDVTGFYEQYF. The CDR3 DNA reads as TGCGCCAGCACCCAAGATGTGACAGGTTTCTACGAGCAGTACTTC.

The chain couples TRBV2 to TRBJ1-1; D call uncertain. Germline V gives CDR1 SNHLY, CDR2 FYNNEI. The CDR3 runs to 12 residues. V lost 6 bases and J lost 4, with 9 bases in between. CDR3 residues: CASRGRPTEAFF. The CDR3 DNA sequence: TGTGCCAGCAGGGGCAGGCCCACTGAAGCTTTCTTT.

In this sample, this clone turned up once. The chain combines TRBV27 with TRBJ1-2; 10 nucleotides agree with TRBD1. Germline V gives CDR1 MNHEY, CDR2 SMNVEV (reference sequence). The CDR3 runs to 14 residues. Trimming cost V 6 bases and J 2 bases; bases outside gene matches: 3. DNA for the CDR3: TGTGCCAGCAGCAAGACAGGGGGCAACTATGGCTACACCTTC. This encodes CASSKTGGNYGYTF.

This clone showed up just a few times. The gene calls are TRBV2 and TRBJ2-7; D is perhaps TRBD1 (6 bases). CDR3 length equals 13 residues. Trimming took 7 bases from V and 6 from J, leaving 16 bases between them. Germline V gives CDR1 SNHLY, CDR2 FYNNEI. Written as DNA, the CDR3 is TGTGCCAGCAAGATGCAGGGGATTCTCGAGCAGTACTTC. Protein product: CASKMQGILEQYF.

The chain is built from TRBV2 and TRBJ1-5, with D hard to call. CDR1 is SNHLY, CDR2 FYNNEI, per germline. The CDR3 runs 14 residues. V was pared by 1 base and J by 5 bases, with 9 bases between. CDR3 DNA sequence: TGTGCCAGCAGTGAAGGTGGATCGGATCAGCCCCAGCATTTT. The encoded protein is CASSEGGSDQPQHF.

This chain connects TRBV11-3 to TRBJ2-2; perhaps TRBD1 as D (6 bases). In germline, CDR1 is SGHNT, CDR2 YENEEA. The CDR3 covers 16 residues. V was trimmed by 5 bases and J by 4 bases, leaving 17 bases between them. CDR3 coding DNA: TGTGCCAGCAGCCCAGACAGGTGGAGGAGCACCGGGGAGCTGTTTTTT. This encodes CASSPDRWRSTGELFF. Supplemented by reference TRBV11-3 and TRBJ2-2, the full variable domain reads EAGVVQSPRYKIIEKKQPVAFWCNPISGHNTLYWYLQNLGQGPELLIRYENEEAVDDSQLPKDRFSAERLKGVDSTLKIQPAELGDSAVYLCASSPDRWRSTGELFFGEGSRLTVL.

The V gene is TRBV7-9, the J gene TRBJ2-7, with 7 bases identical to TRBD2. Germline-derived CDR1 and CDR2 are SEHNR and FQNEAQ (reference sequence). With V trimmed by 11 bases and J by 2 bases, 6 bases remained unmatched. The CDR3 has 12 amino acids. The CDR3 coding sequence is TGTGCCTCCTCCGGGGGGACCTACGAGCAGTACTTC. It encodes CASSGGTYEQYF.